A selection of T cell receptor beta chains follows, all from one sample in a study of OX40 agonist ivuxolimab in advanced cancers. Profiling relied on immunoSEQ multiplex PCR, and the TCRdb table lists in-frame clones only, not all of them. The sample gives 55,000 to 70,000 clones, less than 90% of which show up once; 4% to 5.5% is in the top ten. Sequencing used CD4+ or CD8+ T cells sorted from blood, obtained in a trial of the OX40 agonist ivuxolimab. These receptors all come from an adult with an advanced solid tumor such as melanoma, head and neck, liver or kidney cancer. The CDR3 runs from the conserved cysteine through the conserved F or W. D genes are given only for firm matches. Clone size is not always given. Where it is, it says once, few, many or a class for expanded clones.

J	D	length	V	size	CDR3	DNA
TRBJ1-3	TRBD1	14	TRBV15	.	CATSRDRQGGTIYF	TGTGCCACCAGCAGAGATCGACAGGGGGGCACCATATATTTT
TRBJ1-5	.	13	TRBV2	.	CASRGQLNQPQHF	TGTGCCAGCAGGGGTCAGCTCAATCAGCCCCAGCATTTT
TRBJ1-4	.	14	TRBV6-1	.	CASSSRTGNEKLFF	TGTGCCAGCAGCTCTCGGACGGGGAATGAAAAACTGTTTTTT
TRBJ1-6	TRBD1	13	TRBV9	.	CASSRDSGSPLHF	TGTGCCAGCTCCCGGGACAGTGGTTCACCCCTCCACTTT
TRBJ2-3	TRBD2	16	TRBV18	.	CASSPRVGGAADTQYF	TGTGCCAGCTCACCACGGGTCGGGGGGGCCGCAGATACGCAGTATTTT
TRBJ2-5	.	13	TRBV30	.	CAWSTDSGETQYF	TGTGCCTGGAGTACCGACAGTGGAGAGACCCAGTACTTC
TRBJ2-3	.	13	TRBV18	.	CASSGLRTDTQYF	TGTGCCAGCTCAGGGCTCCGCACAGATACGCAGTATTTT
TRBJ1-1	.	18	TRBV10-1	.	CASSESEDAFGVNTEAFF	TGCGCCAGCAGTGAGTCGGAGGACGCCTTTGGGGTGAACACTGAAGCTTTCTTT
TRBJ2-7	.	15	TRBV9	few	CASSLDGAQGNEQYF	TGTGCCAGCAGCCTCGACGGCGCCCAAGGGAACGAGCAGTACTTC
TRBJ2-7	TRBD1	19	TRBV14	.	CASSQSRDRGRGHYGEQYF	TGTGCCAGCAGCCAGTCCCGGGACAGGGGGCGCGGGCACTACGGCGAGCAGTACTTC
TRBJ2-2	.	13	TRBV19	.	CASSISAIGELFF	TGTGCCAGTAGTATATCGGCTATCGGGGAGCTGTTTTTT
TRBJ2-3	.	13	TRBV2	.	CASSVRSTDTQYF	TGTGCCAGCAGTGTGAGGAGCACAGATACGCAGTATTTT
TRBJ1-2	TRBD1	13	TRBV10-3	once	CAISIQGADGYTF	TGTGCCATCAGTATCCAGGGGGCGGATGGCTACACCTTC
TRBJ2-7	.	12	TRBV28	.	CASSWGDYEQYF	TGTGCCAGCAGCTGGGGGGACTACGAGCAGTACTTC
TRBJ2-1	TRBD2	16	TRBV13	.	CASSMGLADSYNEQFF	TGTGCCAGCAGCATGGGACTAGCGGACTCCTACAATGAGCAGTTCTTC
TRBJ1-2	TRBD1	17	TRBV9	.	CASSARQGFNLDRGYTF	TGTGCCAGCAGCGCCCGACAGGGGTTTAATTTAGATCGTGGCTACACCTTC
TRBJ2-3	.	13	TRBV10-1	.	CASSPSRTDTQYF	TGCGCCAGCAGCCCGTCCCGGACAGATACGCAGTATTTT
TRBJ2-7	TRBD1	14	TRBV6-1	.	CASTFGQGWNEQYF	TGTGCCAGCACCTTCGGACAGGGATGGAACGAGCAGTACTTC
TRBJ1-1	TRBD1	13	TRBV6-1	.	CASSNGQGRDAFF	TGTGCCAGCAGTAATGGACAGGGGAGGGACGCTTTCTTT
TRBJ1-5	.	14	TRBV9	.	CASSEGPSDQPQHF	TGTGCCAGCAGCGAAGGACCCAGCGATCAGCCCCAGCATTTT
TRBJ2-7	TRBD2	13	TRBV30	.	CVWSADGGYEQYF	TGTGTCTGGAGTGCGGACGGGGGGTACGAGCAGTACTTC
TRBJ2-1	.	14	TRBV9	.	CASNLGSSYNEQFF	TGTGCCAGCAATTTGGGAAGCAGCTACAATGAGCAGTTCTTC
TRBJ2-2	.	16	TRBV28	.	CASSFAGTPNTGELFF	TGTGCCAGCAGTTTTGCCGGGACACCCAACACCGGGGAGCTGTTTTTT
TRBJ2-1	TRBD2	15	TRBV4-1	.	CASSQSSGGYNEQFF	TGCGCCAGCAGCCAGTCTAGCGGGGGTTACAATGAGCAGTTCTTC
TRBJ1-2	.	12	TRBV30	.	CAWSGGNYGYTF	TGTGCCTGGAGCGGGGGGAACTATGGCTACACCTTC
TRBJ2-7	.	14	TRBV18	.	CASSPPSPTYEQYF	TGTGCCAGCTCACCACCTAGCCCAACCTACGAGCAGTACTTC
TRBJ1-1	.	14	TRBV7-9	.	CASSLGQLNTEAFF	TGTGCCAGCAGCTTAGGACAGTTAAACACTGAAGCTTTCTTT
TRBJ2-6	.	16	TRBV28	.	CASSLYVGSGANVLTF	TGTGCCAGCAGTTTATATGTAGGATCTGGGGCCAACGTCCTGACTTTC
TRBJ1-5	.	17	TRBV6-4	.	CASSDSGGFYSNQPQHF	TGTGCCAGCAGTGACTCGGGGGGGTTTTATAGCAATCAGCCCCAGCATTTT
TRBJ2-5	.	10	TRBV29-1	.	CSGGEETQYF	TGCAGCGGAGGGGAAGAGACCCAGTACTTC
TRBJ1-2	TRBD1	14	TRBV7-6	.	CASSFDVTGYGYTF	TGTGCCAGCAGCTTCGACGTGACAGGGTATGGCTACACCTTC
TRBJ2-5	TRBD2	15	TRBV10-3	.	CAISEFNGGQETQYF	TGTGCCATCAGTGAGTTCAACGGGGGGCAAGAGACCCAGTACTTC
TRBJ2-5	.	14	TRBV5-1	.	CASSLAPPPETQYF	TGCGCCAGCAGCTTGGCCCCTCCCCCCGAGACCCAGTACTTC
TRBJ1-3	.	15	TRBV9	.	CASSVGGSSGNTIYF	TGTGCCAGCAGCGTGGGGGGGAGCTCTGGAAACACCATATATTTT
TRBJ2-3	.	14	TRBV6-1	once	CASSEVLQTDTQYF	TGTGCCAGCAGTGAAGTTCTCCAAACAGATACGCAGTATTTT
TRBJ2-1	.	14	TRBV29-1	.	CSVRPQESYNEQFF	TGCAGCGTTCGACCACAGGAATCCTACAATGAGCAGTTCTTC
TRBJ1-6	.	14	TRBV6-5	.	CASSYRVANSPLHF	TGTGCCAGCAGTTACAGGGTGGCAAATTCACCCCTCCACTTT
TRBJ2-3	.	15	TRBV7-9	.	CASSPWLGGTDTQYF	TGTGCCAGCAGCCCCTGGCTCGGAGGCACAGATACGCAGTATTTT
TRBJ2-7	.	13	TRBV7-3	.	CASSLGPYYEQYF	TGTGCCAGCAGCTTAGGACCTTACTACGAGCAGTACTTC
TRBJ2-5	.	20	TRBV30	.	CAWSEWTGDFLLAGQETQYF	TGTGCCTGGAGTGAATGGACAGGGGACTTTCTGCTAGCGGGACAAGAGACCCAGTACTTC